These 25 T cell receptor beta chains were sequenced from one sample in a study of blood T cell repertoires in COVID-19. Sequencing was performed with immunoSEQ multiplex PCR; in TCRdb, only in-frame clones are kept and a portion is missing. The table shows roughly 250,000 clones, with around 89% occurring only once. The specimen was peripheral blood. These receptors were taken from a woman between 40 and 50 years old who had recovered from COVID-19.

The chain carries TRBV24-1 and TRBJ2-1; 8 positions agree with TRBD2. The CDR3 sequence is 17 residues long. With V trimmed by 0 bases and J by 3 bases, 6 bases remained unmatched. Germline CDR1 reads KGHDR; CDR2 reads SFDVKD. Here the CDR3 DNA reads TGTGCCACCAGTGATTTGGATTCGGGGGGGCGCTACAATGAGCAGTTCTTC. It translates to CATSDLDSGGRYNEQFF.

This clone was detected once. The gene calls are TRBV7-3 and TRBJ2-1; TRBD2 aligns across 9 bases. Trimming took 3 bases from V and 7 from J; bases not matched to a gene: 13. Germline-derived CDR1 and CDR2 are SGHTA and FQGTGA. CDR3 length equals 17 residues. The CDR3 DNA reads TGTGCCAGCAGCTTCCCGACTAGCGGCCCATCTGGGAATGAGCAGTTCTTC. Translated: CASSFPTSGPSGNEQFF.

The rearrangement joins TRBV5-5 to TRBJ2-7; the match to TRBD2 covers 8 bases. There are 14 residues in the CDR3. Germline V gene sequence: CDR1 SGHKS, CDR2 YYEKEE (reference sequence). V dropped 4 bases and J dropped 4; count of bases not matched to a gene: 7. This CDR3 reads CASSPRGETYEQYV. The CDR3 DNA sequence: TGTGCCAGCAGCCCGCGGGGGGAGACTTACGAGCAGTACGTC.

This clone has only one observation. The chain carries TRBV9 and TRBJ1-6; perhaps TRBD1 as D (5 bases). V dropped 0 bases and J dropped 3 bases, with 13 bases sitting between them. Germline V lookup: CDR1 SGDLS, CDR2 YYNGEE. This CDR3 region has 17 residues. The CDR3 here is CASSVGGPRDYNSPLHF. CDR3 DNA: TGTGCCAGCAGCGTAGGGGGTCCCAGGGACTATAATTCACCCCTCCACTTT.

This clone was observed once. J is TRBJ1-1 and V is TRBV29-1, with TRBD1 as a possible D gene (5 bases). Per the germline V gene, CDR1 is SQVTM and CDR2 is ANQGSEA. This CDR3 has 12 amino acids. Trimming pared 7 bases from V and 4 bases from J, leaving 13 bases between. The CDR3 protein is CSAGTPGTEAFF. The DNA of the CDR3 is TGCAGCGCCGGGACTCCGGGCACTGAAGCTTTCTTT.

This sequence joins TRBV27 and TRBJ2-3; D unresolved. Trimming left V 5 bases short and J 0 bases short, with 15 bases between. The CDR3 extends over 16 amino acids. Per germline, CDR1 MNHEY and CDR2 SMNVEV (reference sequence). CDR3 sequence reads: CASSPKVAASTDTQYF. CDR3 nucleotides: TGTGCCAGCAGTCCGAAGGTTGCGGCCAGCACAGATACGCAGTATTTT.

About this clone itself: One junction end does not reproduce the germline sequence, and a read error may be involved. J is TRBJ2-5 and V is TRBV3-1 (or the pseudogene TRBV3-2); maybe TRBD2 (7 bases). Germline CDR1 LGHDT, CDR2 YNNKEL (reference sequence). The CDR3 contains 13 residues. CDR3 in amino acids: CASSQGAGGPHYF. The CDR3 bases are TGTGCCAGCAGCCAAGGGGCCGGGGGGCCCCATTACTTC.

This clone was seen only once. CDR3 protein: CASSPGWAGRYEQFF. The CDR3 region has the DNA TGTGCCAGCAGCCCAGGGTGGGCAGGGAGGTATGAGCAGTTCTTC. This sequence joins TRBV11-2 and TRBJ2-1; maybe TRBD2 (6 bases). The CDR3 has 15 amino acids. V was pared by 5 bases and J by 8 bases, with 19 bases between. Germline CDR1 SGHAT, CDR2 FQNNGV.

CDR3 bases: TGTGCCAGCAGTTTTAACGCCGGGGGGGGAACCCAGTACTTC. This codes for CASSFNAGGGTQYF. The chain has TRBV27 and TRBJ2-5; 8 bases match TRBD2. Losses at the gene ends were 3 bases for V and 8 bases for J; bases not matched to a gene: 8. The CDR3 is 14 amino acids. Per germline, CDR1 MNHEY and CDR2 SMNVEV (reference sequence).

This clone appeared once. The J gene is TRBJ1-1, the V gene TRBV2; the D gene is possibly TRBD1 (5 bases). Trimming pared 3 bases from V and 6 bases from J, leaving 11 bases between. Germline V gene sequence: CDR1 SNHLY, CDR2 FYNNEI. The CDR3 is made up of 13 amino acids. The CDR3 sequence is CASSEVGGAEAFF. CDR3 sequence (DNA): TGTGCCAGCAGTGAGGTGGGGGGTGCTGAAGCTTTCTTT.

V usage is TRBV29-1 and J usage is TRBJ2-7; 15 bases align to TRBD2. The V gene's germline CDR1 is SQVTM and CDR2 ANQGSEA. This CDR3 spans 13 amino acids. Trimming removed 5 bases from V and 6 bases from J; junction bases left unmatched: 2. In DNA form, the CDR3 reads TGCAGCGTTTCGGGACTAGCGGGAGGCGAGCAGTACTTC. Protein sequence: CSVSGLAGGEQYF.

This rearrangement joins TRBV4-1 to TRBJ1-1; maybe TRBD1 (6 bases). The CDR3 sequence is 14 residues long. V lost 0 bases and J lost 6, with 11 bases in between. The germline gives CDR1 MGHRA, CDR2 YSYEKL. CDR3 protein: CASSQDGGGPEAFF. CDR3 coding DNA: TGCGCCAGCAGCCAAGACGGCGGGGGCCCTGAAGCTTTCTTT.

V gene TRBV4-1 combines with J gene TRBJ2-7; 8 bases agree with TRBD2. The CDR3 covers 14 residues. Germline lookup yields CDR1 MGHRA and CDR2 YSYEKL. V shed 2 bases, J shed 2 bases, and the junction held 2 bases outside the gene matches. CDR3 sequence: CASSQTSGTYEQYF. The CDR3, as DNA: TGCGCCAGCAGCCAAACTAGCGGAACCTACGAGCAGTACTTC.

The rearrangement uses TRBV7-3 and TRBJ2-1; 11 bases fit TRBD2. Germline-derived CDR1 and CDR2 are SGHTA and FQGTGA. The trim removed 5 bases at V and 4 bases at J, leaving 1 base unmatched. This CDR3 comprises 14 residues. The CDR3 is CASSRTSGYNEQFF. CDR3 in DNA: TGTGCCAGCAGCCGGACTAGCGGGTACAATGAGCAGTTCTTC. Using reference TRBV7-3 and TRBJ2-1 for the parts outside the CDR3, the full variable domain is GAGVSQTPSNKVTEKGKYVELRCDPISGHTALYWYRQSLGQGPEFLIYFQGTGAADDSGLPNDRFFAVRPEGSVSTLKIQRTERGDSAVYLCASSRTSGYNEQFFGPGTRLTVL.

The gene calls are TRBV18 and TRBJ1-5, with D perhaps matching TRBD1 (6 bases). V dropped 3 bases and J dropped 1 base, with 13 bases sitting between them. Germline CDR1 KGHSH, CDR2 LQKENI. This CDR3 has 16 amino acids. In nucleotides, the CDR3 is TGTGCCAGCTCACCCGACCCAGGGGCGAGCAATCAGCCCCAGCATTTT. The encoded protein is CASSPDPGASNQPQHF.

V and J are TRBV3-1 (or the pseudogene TRBV3-2) and TRBJ2-3; weak D call: TRBD2 (7 bases). Between the trimmed V and J ends, which lost 0 bases and 6 bases, there was a span of 13 bases. Looked up from germline, CDR1 is LGHDT and CDR2 is YNNKEL (reference sequence). The CDR3 has 15 residues. The CDR3 sequence: CASSQDPRGADTQYF. CDR3 DNA sequence: TGTGCCAGCAGCCAAGACCCCCGGGGGGCGGATACGCAGTATTTT.

The sample holds a few counts of this clone. This rearrangement joins TRBV12-3 or TRBV12-4 to TRBJ1-1; D is uncertain. This CDR3 has 12 amino acids. V was shortened by 7 bases and J by 3 bases, with 9 bases between the two germline ends. CDR3 loop: CASTREYTEAFF. The CDR3 DNA reads as TGTGCCAGCACCCGTGAGTACACTGAAGCTTTCTTT.

The V call is TRBV19, the J call TRBJ2-1; D perhaps matches TRBD1 (5 bases). This CDR3 has 13 amino acids. Trimming removed 3 bases from V and 6 bases from J, with 9 bases in between. The germline gives CDR1 LNHDA, CDR2 SQIVND (reference sequence). The CDR3 loop is CASSMGRLNEQFF. CDR3 bases: TGTGCCAGTAGTATGGGGCGGCTCAATGAGCAGTTCTTC.

V is TRBV29-1 and J is TRBJ1-2, with D unclear. This CDR3 is built from 11 residues. Per germline, CDR1 SQVTM and CDR2 ANQGSEA. Trimming pared 5 bases from V and 6 bases from J, leaving 10 bases between. The CDR3 nucleotides are TGCAGCGTTAGCGGGGTGGATGGCTACACCTTC. Translation: CSVSGVDGYTF.

The rearrangement links TRBV4-3 to TRBJ1-2, with TRBD1 identical over 10 bases. Germline CDR1 and CDR2: LGHNA and YSLEER. This CDR3 has 16 amino acids. The J segment lost 5 bases and the V segment lost 3 bases, leaving 9 bases of the junction unmatched. CDR3 amino acids: CASSQARDRGWYGYTF. CDR3 nucleotides: TGCGCCAGCAGCCAGGCCCGGGACAGGGGTTGGTATGGCTACACCTTC.

The chain employs TRBV4-1 and TRBJ2-1, with 11 bases identical to TRBD2. The V and J ends lost 2 bases and 2 bases, in that order; junction bases with no gene match: 2. CDR1 MGHRA and CDR2 YSYEKL come from the germline V gene. The CDR3 extends over 16 amino acids. Here the CDR3 DNA reads TGCGCCAGCAGCCAACGACTAGCGGGAACCTACAATGAGCAGTTCTTC. The encoded protein is CASSQRLAGTYNEQFF.

The chain joins TRBV19 to TRBJ2-7, with 10 bases lining up with TRBD2. CDR1 and CDR2 from the germline V gene are LNHDA and SQIVND (reference sequence). V dropped 4 bases and J dropped 0; count of bases not matched to a gene: 3. The CDR3 runs to 15 residues. As DNA, the CDR3 is TGTGCCAGTAGTACTAGCGGGAGCCGCTCCTACGAGCAGTACTTC. As protein: CASSTSGSRSYEQYF.

This chain joins TRBV28 and TRBJ1-4, with no clear D. The CDR3 is 13 residues long. The germline CDR1 and CDR2 sequences are MDHEN and SYDVKM. Trimming removed 7 bases at V and 7 bases at J, with 13 bases between. The DNA of the CDR3 is TGTGCCAGCACAGGAGGGTTGGCTGAAAAACTGTTTTTT. Translating gives CASTGGLAEKLFF.

This clone was observed a single time. This chain joins TRBV28 and TRBJ1-5, with a possible D match to TRBD1 (5 bases). With 7 bases removed from V and 7 bases from J, the gap between germline ends came to 8 bases. This CDR3 contains 11 residues. CDR1 and CDR2 from the germline V gene are MDHEN and SYDVKM. CDR3 sequence reads: CASMGRQPQHF. Here the CDR3 DNA reads TGTGCCAGCATGGGGCGGCAGCCCCAGCATTTT.

This chain joins TRBV29-1 and TRBJ1-3; D is uncertain. This CDR3 spans 13 amino acids. V gave up 4 bases and J gave up 2 bases, with 9 bases separating them. Per the germline V gene, CDR1 is SQVTM and CDR2 is ANQGSEA. This CDR3 is CSVAAGPGNTIYF. The CDR3 DNA is TGCAGCGTTGCGGCAGGCCCTGGAAACACCATATATTTT.